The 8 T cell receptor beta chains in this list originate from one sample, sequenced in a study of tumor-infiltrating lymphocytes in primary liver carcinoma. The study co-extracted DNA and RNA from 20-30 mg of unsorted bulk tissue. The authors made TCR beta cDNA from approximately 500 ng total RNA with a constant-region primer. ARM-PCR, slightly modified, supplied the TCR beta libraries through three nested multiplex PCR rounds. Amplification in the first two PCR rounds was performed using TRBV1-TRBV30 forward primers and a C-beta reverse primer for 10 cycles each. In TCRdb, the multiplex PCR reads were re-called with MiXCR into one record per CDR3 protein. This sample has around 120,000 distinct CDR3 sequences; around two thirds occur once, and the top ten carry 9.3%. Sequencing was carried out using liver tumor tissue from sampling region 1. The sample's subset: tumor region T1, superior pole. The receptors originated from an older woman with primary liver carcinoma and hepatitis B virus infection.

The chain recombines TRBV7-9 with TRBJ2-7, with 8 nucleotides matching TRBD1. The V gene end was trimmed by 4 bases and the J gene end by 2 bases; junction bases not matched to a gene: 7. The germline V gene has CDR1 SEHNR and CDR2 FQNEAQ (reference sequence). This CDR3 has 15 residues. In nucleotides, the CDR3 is TGTGCCAGCAGCTCCCAGGACAGGGCGACCTACGAGCAGTACTTC. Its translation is CASSSQDRATYEQYF.

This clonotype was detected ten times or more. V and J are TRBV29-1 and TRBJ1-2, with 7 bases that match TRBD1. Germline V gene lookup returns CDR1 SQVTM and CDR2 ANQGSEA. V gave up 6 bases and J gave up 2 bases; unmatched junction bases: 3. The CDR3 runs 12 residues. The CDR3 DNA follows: TGCAGCGTGGGGGACAGAAACTATGGCTACACCTTC. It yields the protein CSVGDRNYGYTF.

CDR3 loop: CASSFGVGQGVGETQYF. CDR3 sequence (DNA): TGTGCCAGCAGTTTCGGAGTGGGGCAGGGGGTGGGAGAGACCCAGTACTTC. V and J are TRBV28 and TRBJ2-5; 7 nucleotides match TRBD1. Trimming at V came to 3 bases and at J to 4 bases, leaving 14 bases not matched to a gene. Germline CDR1 is MDHEN and CDR2 is SYDVKM. This CDR3 contains 17 residues.

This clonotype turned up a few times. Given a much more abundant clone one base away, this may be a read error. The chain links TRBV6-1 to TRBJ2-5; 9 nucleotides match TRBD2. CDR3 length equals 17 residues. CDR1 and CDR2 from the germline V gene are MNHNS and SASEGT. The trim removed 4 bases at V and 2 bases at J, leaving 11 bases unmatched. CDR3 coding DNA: TGTGCCAGCAGTGGAGGTAGGACTAGCGCCATACAAGAGACCCAGTACTTC. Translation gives CASSGGRTSAIQETQYF.

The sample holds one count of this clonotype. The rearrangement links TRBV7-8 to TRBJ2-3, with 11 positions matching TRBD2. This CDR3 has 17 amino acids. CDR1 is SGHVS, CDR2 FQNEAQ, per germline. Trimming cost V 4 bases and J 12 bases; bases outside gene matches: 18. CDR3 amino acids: CASSYSGRGRGTETQYF. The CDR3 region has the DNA TGTGCCAGCAGCTATAGCGGGAGGGGGCGGGGGACAGAAACACAGTATTTT.

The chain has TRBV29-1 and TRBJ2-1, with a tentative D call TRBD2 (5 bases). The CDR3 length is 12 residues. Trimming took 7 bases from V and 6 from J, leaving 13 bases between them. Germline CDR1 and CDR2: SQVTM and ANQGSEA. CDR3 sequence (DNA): TGCAGCGCGGAGGACTGGATCAATGAGCAGTTCTTC. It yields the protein CSAEDWINEQFF.

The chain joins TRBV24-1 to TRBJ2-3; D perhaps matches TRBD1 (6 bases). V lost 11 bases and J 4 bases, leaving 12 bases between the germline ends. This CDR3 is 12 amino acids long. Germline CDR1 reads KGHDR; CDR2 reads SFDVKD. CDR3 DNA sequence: TGTGCCAGCAGCGCAGGGGCAGATACGCAGTATTTT. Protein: CASSAGADTQYF.

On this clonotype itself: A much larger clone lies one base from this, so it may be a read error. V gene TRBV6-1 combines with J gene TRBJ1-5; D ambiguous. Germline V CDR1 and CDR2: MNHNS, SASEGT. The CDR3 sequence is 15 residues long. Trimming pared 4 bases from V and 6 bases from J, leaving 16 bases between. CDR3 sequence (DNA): TGTGCCAGCAGTGTCATGATATCACTCAGTCAGCCCCAGCATTTT. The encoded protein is CASSVMISLSQPQHF.